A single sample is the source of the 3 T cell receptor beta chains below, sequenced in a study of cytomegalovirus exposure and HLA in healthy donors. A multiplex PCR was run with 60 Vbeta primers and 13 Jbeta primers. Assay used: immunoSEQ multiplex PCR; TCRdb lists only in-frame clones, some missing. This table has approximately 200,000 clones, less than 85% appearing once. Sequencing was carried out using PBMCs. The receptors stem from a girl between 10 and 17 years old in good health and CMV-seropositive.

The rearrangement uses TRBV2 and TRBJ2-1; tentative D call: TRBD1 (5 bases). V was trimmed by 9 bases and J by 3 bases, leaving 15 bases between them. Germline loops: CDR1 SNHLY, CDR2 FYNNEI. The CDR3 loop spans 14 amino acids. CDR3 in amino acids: CARRQPGYYNEQFF. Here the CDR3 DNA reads TGTGCCAGGAGACAGCCCGGATACTACAATGAGCAGTTCTTC.

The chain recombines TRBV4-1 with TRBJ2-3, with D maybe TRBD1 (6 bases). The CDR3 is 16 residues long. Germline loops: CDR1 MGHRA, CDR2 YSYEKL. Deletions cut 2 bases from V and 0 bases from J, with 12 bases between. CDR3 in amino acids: CASSQILGASTDTQYF. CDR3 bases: TGCGCCAGCAGCCAAATTTTGGGGGCTAGCACAGATACGCAGTATTTT.

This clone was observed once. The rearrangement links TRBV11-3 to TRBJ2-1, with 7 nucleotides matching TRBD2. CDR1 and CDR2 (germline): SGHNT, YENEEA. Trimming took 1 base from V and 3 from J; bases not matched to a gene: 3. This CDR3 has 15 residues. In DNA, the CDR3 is TGTGCCAGCAGCTTAGGGGCGGGGGACTACAATGAGCAGTTCTTC. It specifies CASSLGAGDYNEQFF.